Below, 8 T cell receptor beta chains from the same sample are listed, as sequenced in a study of brain T cells in children with intractable seizures. The time point: blood from clinic visit 5 months post-surgery; TSC patient then seizure free. The table came from immunoSEQ multiplex PCR; TCRdb's copy has only in-frame clones and leaves some out. Of approximately 330,000 clones listed, 85% to 95% are singletons. The specimen was peripheral blood, collected more than 4 months after surgery. These receptor sequences come from a boy under three years old with tuberous sclerosis and intractable seizures.

CDR3: CASSFLTGNYGYTF. CDR3 nucleotide sequence: TGTGCCAGCAGCTTCTTGACAGGGAACTATGGCTACACCTTC. The chain uses TRBV5-6 and TRBJ1-2, with TRBD1 identical over 7 bases. The CDR3 has 14 amino acids. From germline, CDR1 is SGHDT and CDR2 YYEEEE. V gave up 2 bases and J gave up 2 bases; unmatched junction bases: 3.

J is TRBJ2-1 and V is TRBV18, with D tentatively TRBD2 (7 bases). This CDR3 has 14 residues. The germline V gene encodes CDR1 KGHSH and CDR2 LQKENI. V was cut by 6 bases and J by 6 bases, with 15 bases left in between. The CDR3 DNA is TGTGCCAGCTCCAGAGGGGGGGAGATCAATGAGCAGTTCTTC. Protein sequence: CASSRGGEINEQFF.

This rearrangement joins TRBV25-1 to TRBJ2-1; possibly TRBD1 or TRBD2 for D (6 bases each). Trimming shortened V by 5 bases and J by 8 bases, and 16 bases separated the two germline ends. The CDR3 runs to 14 residues. Germline values: CDR1 MGHDK, CDR2 SYGVNS. The CDR3 here is CASSPGAADDEQFF. In DNA form, the CDR3 reads TGTGCCAGCAGTCCGGGGGCAGCTGACGATGAGCAGTTCTTC.

The chain recombines TRBV29-1 with TRBJ2-5, with TRBD2 matching over 8 bases. This CDR3 has 14 residues. The germline gives CDR1 SQVTM, CDR2 ANQGSEA. V lost 6 bases and J lost 1; bases outside the gene matches: 7. CDR3 amino acids: CSVLGGGIQETQYF. As DNA, the CDR3 is TGCAGCGTCCTCGGCGGGGGGATCCAAGAGACCCAGTACTTC.

The chain carries TRBV18 and TRBJ2-1; D is unresolved. The length of the CDR3 is 14 residues. Trimming left V 4 bases short and J 2 bases short, with 9 bases between. Germline V gene lookup returns CDR1 KGHSH and CDR2 LQKENI. The DNA of the CDR3 is TGTGCCAGCTCACATCCCTGGACCTACAATGAGCAGTTCTTC. It yields the protein CASSHPWTYNEQFF.

V is TRBV27 and J is TRBJ2-3; 8 nucleotides align to TRBD2. Germline V gene lookup returns CDR1 MNHEY and CDR2 SMNVEV (reference sequence). Trimming removed 4 bases from V and 5 bases from J; junction bases left unmatched: 14. This CDR3 comprises 17 residues. The CDR3 DNA reads as TGTGCCAGCAGTTCCCTCACCGTAGCGGGATGGTTAGATACGCAGTATTTT. Translation gives CASSSLTVAGWLDTQYF.

This clone is a singleton in its sample. The J gene is TRBJ1-1, the V gene TRBV7-6; D remains unclear. With 1 base removed from V and 3 bases from J, the gap between germline ends came to 9 bases. Per germline, CDR1 SGHVS and CDR2 FNYEAQ. The CDR3 has 14 residues. CDR3 sequence reads: CASSLEVGDTEAFF. The CDR3 coding sequence is TGTGCCAGCAGCTTAGAGGTAGGAGACACTGAAGCTTTCTTT.

The rearrangement joins TRBV30 to TRBJ2-6; D gene ambiguous. Deletions cut 0 bases from V and 0 bases from J, with 9 bases between. CDR3 size: 16 residues. Germline lookup yields CDR1 GTSNPN and CDR2 SVGIG (reference sequence). CDR3 loop: CAWSVGEPSGANVLTF. CDR3 nucleotide sequence: TGTGCCTGGAGTGTCGGAGAACCCTCTGGGGCCAACGTCCTGACTTTC. Together with reference TRBV30 and TRBJ2-6, the CDR3 gives the full variable domain: SQTIHQWPATLVQPVGSPLSLECTVEGTSNPNLYWYRQAAGRGLQLLFYSVGIGQISSEVPQNLSASRPQDRQFILSSKKLLLSDSGFYLCAWSVGEPSGANVLTFGAGSRLTVL.